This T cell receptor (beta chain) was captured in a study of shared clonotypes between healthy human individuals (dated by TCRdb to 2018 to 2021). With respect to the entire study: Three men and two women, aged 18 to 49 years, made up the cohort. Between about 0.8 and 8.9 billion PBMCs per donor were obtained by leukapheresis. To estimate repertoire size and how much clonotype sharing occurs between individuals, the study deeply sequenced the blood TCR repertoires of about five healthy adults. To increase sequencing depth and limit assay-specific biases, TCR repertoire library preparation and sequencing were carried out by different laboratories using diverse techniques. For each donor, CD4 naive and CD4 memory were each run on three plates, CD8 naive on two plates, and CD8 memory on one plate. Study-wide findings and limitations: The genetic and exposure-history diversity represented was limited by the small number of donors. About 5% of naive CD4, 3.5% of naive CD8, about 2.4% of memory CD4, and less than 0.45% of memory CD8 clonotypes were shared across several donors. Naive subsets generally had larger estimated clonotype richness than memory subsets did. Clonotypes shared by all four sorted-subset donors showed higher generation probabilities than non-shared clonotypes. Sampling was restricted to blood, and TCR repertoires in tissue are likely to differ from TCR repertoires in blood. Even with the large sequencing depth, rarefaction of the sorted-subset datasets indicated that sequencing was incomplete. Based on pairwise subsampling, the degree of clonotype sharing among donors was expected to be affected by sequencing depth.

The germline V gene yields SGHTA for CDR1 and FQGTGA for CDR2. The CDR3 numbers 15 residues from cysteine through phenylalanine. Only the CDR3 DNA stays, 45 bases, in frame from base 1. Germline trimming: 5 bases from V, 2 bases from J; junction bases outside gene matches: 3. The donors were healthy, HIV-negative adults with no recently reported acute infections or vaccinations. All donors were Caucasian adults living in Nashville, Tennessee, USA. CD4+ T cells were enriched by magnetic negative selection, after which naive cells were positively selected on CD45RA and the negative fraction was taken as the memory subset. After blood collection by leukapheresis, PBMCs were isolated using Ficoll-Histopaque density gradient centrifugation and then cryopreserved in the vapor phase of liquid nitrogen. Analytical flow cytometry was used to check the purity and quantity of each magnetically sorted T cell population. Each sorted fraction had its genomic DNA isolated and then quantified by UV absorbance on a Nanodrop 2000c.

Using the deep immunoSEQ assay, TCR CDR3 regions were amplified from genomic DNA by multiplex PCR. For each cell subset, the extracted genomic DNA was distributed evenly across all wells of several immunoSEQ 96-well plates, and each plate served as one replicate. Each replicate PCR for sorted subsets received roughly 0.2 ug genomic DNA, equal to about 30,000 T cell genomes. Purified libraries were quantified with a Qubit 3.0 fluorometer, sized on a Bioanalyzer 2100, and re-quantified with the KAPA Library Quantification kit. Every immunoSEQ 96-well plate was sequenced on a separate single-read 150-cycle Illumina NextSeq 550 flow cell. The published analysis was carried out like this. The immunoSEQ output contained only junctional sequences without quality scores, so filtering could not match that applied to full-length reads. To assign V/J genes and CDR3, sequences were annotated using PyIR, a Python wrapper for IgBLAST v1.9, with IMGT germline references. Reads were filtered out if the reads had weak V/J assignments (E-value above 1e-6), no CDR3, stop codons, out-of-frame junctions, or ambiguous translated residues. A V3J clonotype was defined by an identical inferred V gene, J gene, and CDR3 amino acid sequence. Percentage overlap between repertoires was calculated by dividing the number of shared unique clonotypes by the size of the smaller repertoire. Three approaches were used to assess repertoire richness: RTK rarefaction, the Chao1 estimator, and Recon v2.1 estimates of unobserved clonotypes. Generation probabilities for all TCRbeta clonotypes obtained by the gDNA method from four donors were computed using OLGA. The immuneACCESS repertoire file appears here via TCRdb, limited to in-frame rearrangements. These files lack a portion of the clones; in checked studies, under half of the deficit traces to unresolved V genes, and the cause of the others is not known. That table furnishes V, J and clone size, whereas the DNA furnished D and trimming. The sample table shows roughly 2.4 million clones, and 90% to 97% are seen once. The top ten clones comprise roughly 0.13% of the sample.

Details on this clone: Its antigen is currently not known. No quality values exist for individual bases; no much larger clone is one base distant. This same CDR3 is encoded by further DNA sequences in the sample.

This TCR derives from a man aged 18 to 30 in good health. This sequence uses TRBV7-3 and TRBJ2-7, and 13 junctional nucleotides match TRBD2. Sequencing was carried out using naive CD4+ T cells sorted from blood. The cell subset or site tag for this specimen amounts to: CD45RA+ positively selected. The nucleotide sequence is TGTGCCAGCAGCCTCACTAGCGGGGGGGCCTACGAGCAGTACTTC. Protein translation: CASSLTSGGAYEQYF.